Presented here are 5 T cell receptor beta chains from one specimen sequenced in a study of response to subunit inactivated influenza vaccine (dated by TCRdb to 2016 to 2019). Library preparation employed RT-PCR. The sequencing machine was an Illumina HiSeq 2500. Clones were called with MiXCR by TCRdb after fastp trimmed the public reads at Q25, and only in-frame beta chains were retained. Rows with a matching CDR3 protein are joined into one entry that keeps the most common DNA and genes. A total of about 540,000 distinct CDR3 sequences appear in this sample, about 14% of them only once. The ten biggest clones cover around 10% of the sample. The sample here was PBMCs from blood, taken about 12 days after vaccination. These receptors were obtained from a man aged 45 to 65 who received an inactivated influenza vaccine. Donor details come from another sample of the same person, matched by shared clones.

This chain's CDR3 is CASSLGLWGGLAKNIQYF. The CDR3, as DNA: TGTGCCAGCAGTTTAGGTCTTTGGGGGGGCTTAGCCAAAAACATTCAGTACTTC. The chain joins TRBV28 to TRBJ2-4; D is perhaps TRBD2 (7 bases). The V gene lost 2 bases and the J gene lost 0 bases, with 17 bases spanning the gap. The CDR3 length is 18 residues. Germline V gene data show CDR1 as MDHEN and CDR2 as SYDVKM.

J is TRBJ2-1 and V is TRBV12-3 or TRBV12-4; a weak D match, TRBD2 (6 bases). This CDR3 contains 15 residues. Trimming took 5 bases from V and 7 from J, leaving 18 bases between them. This CDR3 is CASSKTGAGGNEQFF. CDR3 in DNA: TGTGCCAGCAGTAAAACAGGAGCTGGAGGGAATGAGCAGTTCTTC.

V usage is TRBV7-2 and J usage is TRBJ2-7; TRBD2 aligns across 7 bases. There are 15 residues in the CDR3. Germline trimming cut 1 base from V and 3 bases from J; bases unmatched to any gene: 6. The germline CDR1 and CDR2 sequences are SGHTA and FQGNSA. The CDR3 DNA sequence: TGTGCCAGCAGCTTAGTCGCGGGGGTGAACTACGAGCAGTACTTC. This codes for CASSLVAGVNYEQYF. The variable domain in full, completed from reference TRBV7-2 and TRBJ2-7, reads GAGVSQSPSNKVTEKGKDVELRCDPISGHTALYWYRQSLGQGLEFLIYFQGNSAPDKSGLPSDRFSAERTGGSVSTLTIQRTQQEDSAVYLCASSLVAGVNYEQYFGPGTRLTVT.

This clonotype is a singleton in its sample. The V and J genes are TRBV3-1 and TRBJ2-2; 7 nucleotides line up with TRBD2. There are 15 residues in the CDR3. The germline V gene encodes CDR1 LGHDT and CDR2 YNNKEL (reference sequence). With 1 base clipped from V and 2 bases from J, the junction kept 1 base outside the gene matches. The CDR3 coding sequence is TGTGCCAGCAGCCAAGGCGGGAGAAACACCGGGGAGCTGTTTTTT. Translation gives CASSQGGRNTGELFF.

This clonotype was recorded many times. This chain joins TRBV29-1 and TRBJ1-2; 8 bases are a match to TRBD1. This CDR3 spans 12 amino acids. The junction had 9 bases not matched to a gene; V was cut back by 7 bases and J by 8 bases. CDR1 is SQVTM and CDR2 is ANQGSEA in the germline V gene. The CDR3 here is CSAMGQVEGYTF. CDR3 DNA: TGCAGCGCGATGGGACAGGTGGAAGGCTACACCTTC.